The source of this TCR beta chain is a study of T cell responses to AZD1222 COVID-19 vaccine. Study-wide results and limits: Clonal diversity was possibly underestimated, and the donors were mostly white British, with more females. Unmutated variant regions are reportedly the target of nearly half of TCRs that are spike-specific. CD4 TCRs associated with vaccination spanned spike, dominating at 160-218 and 743-854.

Sequenced by immunoSEQ multiplex PCR; TCRdb stores in-frame clones only, minus some. Of over 110,000 clones in the sample, about 87% were seen once. Losses at the gene ends were 1 base for V and 3 bases for J; bases not matched to a gene: 3. Germline assignment: CDR1 SGHTS and CDR2 YDEGEE. This CDR3 spans 16 amino acids. Comments on this clone: Antigen: not known.

The sequenced sample was peripheral blood, obtained on day 0 of AZD1222 vaccination. The sequence was collected from an adult in good health. This chain joins TRBV5-8 and TRBJ2-1; 11 positions agree with TRBD2. The CDR3 DNA reads as TGTGCCAGCAGCTTGTCGGGGACTAGCGGCTACAATGAGCAGTTCTTC. Its protein is CASSLSGTSGYNEQFF.